Presented here are 19 T cell receptor beta chains from one specimen sequenced in a study of early T cells in non-severe SARS-CoV-2 infection. Via MiXCR, TCRdb re-called the 5' RACE reads, giving one row per CDR3 protein. The data contain 57,000 or so distinct CDR3 sequences, roughly 12% of them seen just once; the ten biggest clones take up less than 6%. Sequenced: whole blood. The receptors were sampled from an adult who was a healthcare worker with PCR-confirmed SARS-CoV-2 infection or an uninfected control (not recorded which).

The DNA for the CDR3 is TGCAGCGTTGAAGCCAAGACAGGGCTAGGGGGCTACACCTTC. Translated, it gives CSVEAKTGLGGYTF. V and J are TRBV29-1 and TRBJ1-2, with 7 bases lining up with TRBD1. The CDR3 runs 14 residues. Trimming at V came to 1 base and at J to 8 bases, leaving 10 bases not matched to a gene. Germline CDR1 SQVTM, CDR2 ANQGSEA.

The V call is TRBV7-9, the J call TRBJ1-4, with 9 bases matching TRBD1. From germline, CDR1 is SEHNR and CDR2 FQNEAQ (reference sequence). Germline trimming cut 1 base from V and 6 bases from J; bases unmatched to any gene: 3. This CDR3 contains 15 residues. The CDR3 loop reads CASSLGGQGYEKLFF. The CDR3, as DNA: TGTGCCAGCAGCTTAGGGGGACAGGGATATGAAAAACTGTTTTTT.

The rearrangement joins TRBV6-5 to TRBJ2-7; D is possibly TRBD1 (6 bases). Germline CDR1 reads MNHEY; CDR2 reads SVGAGI. This CDR3 comprises 14 residues. V was clipped by 2 bases and J by 2 bases, with 10 bases between them. The CDR3 nucleotides are TGTGCCAGCAGTTACGACAGGTGGACCTACGAGCAGTACTTC. This translates into CASSYDRWTYEQYF.

Regarding this clonotype: This likely comes from a read error, as the CDR3 has no conserved phenylalanine or tryptophan at its end. Because the CDR3's place on the DNA is in doubt, the DNA is left out and the CDR3 is given as listed by TCRdb. The rearrangement uses TRBV29-1 and TRBJ2-7; the table's D call TRBD1 went unverified against the DNA. Germline V gives CDR1 SQVTM, CDR2 ANQGSEA. The CDR3 region is 8 residues in length, termini included. The CDR3 sequence: CSVELVQG.

This clonotype was picked up many times. CDR3 nucleotides: TGCGCCAGCAGCCAAGATTGGGGGGGTAGTGAAAAACTGTTTTTT. This encodes CASSQDWGGSEKLFF. This chain links TRBV4-3 with TRBJ1-4; a possible D gene is TRBD1 (5 bases). V was pared by 0 bases and J by 7 bases, with 12 bases between. This CDR3 spans 15 amino acids. Germline V gene data show CDR1 as LGHNA and CDR2 as YSLEER.

CDR3 sequence (DNA): TGCGCCAGTTCTGACAGGCCGGAAAGCACAGATACGCAGTATTTT. Its translation: CASSDRPESTDTQYF. V gene TRBV5-1 combines with J gene TRBJ2-3, with D perhaps matching TRBD1 (6 bases). The germline V gene encodes CDR1 SGHRS and CDR2 YFSETQ. The CDR3 is made up of 15 amino acids. Deletions cut 8 bases from V and 0 bases from J, with 16 bases between.

In its sample, this clonotype was seen many times. The rearrangement uses TRBV18 and TRBJ2-2; 12 bases align to TRBD2. From germline, CDR1 is KGHSH and CDR2 LQKENI. The CDR3 is made up of 17 amino acids. V shed 1 base and J 6 bases; nucleotides not matched to a gene: 6. CDR3 coding DNA: TGTGCCAGCTCACCACGTAAGACTAGCGGGAGTCCCGGGGAGCTGTTTTTT. Amino acids: CASSPRKTSGSPGELFF.

The chain joins TRBV12-3 or TRBV12-4 to TRBJ2-5; D unclear. The germline V and J ends were trimmed by 0 bases and 2 bases, with 7 bases remaining between them. CDR3 length equals 14 residues. CDR3 coding DNA: TGTGCCAGCAGTTTAGCGGGTCATCAAGAGACCCAGTACTTC. Its protein product is CASSLAGHQETQYF.

This clonotype was seen only a few times. The chain recombines TRBV18 with TRBJ1-2; D unresolved. The CDR3 covers 13 residues. Germline assignment: CDR1 KGHSH and CDR2 LQKENI. V lost 6 bases to trimming and J lost 2 bases, with 10 bases between them. Written as DNA, the CDR3 is TGTGCCAGCTCCACAACAAACAACTATGGCTACACCTTC. Translating it yields CASSTTNNYGYTF.

Many counts were recorded for this clonotype. The genes are TRBV18 and TRBJ1-4; D not certain. The CDR3 is made up of 11 amino acids. Germline V gives CDR1 KGHSH, CDR2 LQKENI. With 5 bases removed from V and 8 bases from J, the gap between germline ends came to 6 bases. The CDR3 DNA sequence: TGTGCCAGCTCAATCGCGGAAAAACTGTTTTTT. Translating it yields CASSIAEKLFF.

This clonotype was found a few times. The chain uses TRBV10-1 and TRBJ2-3; 7 bases map to TRBD2. The J segment lost 2 bases and the V segment lost 9 bases, leaving 5 bases of the junction unmatched. The germline V gene encodes CDR1 WNHNN and CDR2 SYGVQD (reference sequence). This CDR3 has 13 amino acids. The CDR3 region has the DNA TGCGCCAGTCAAGCGGGATCCACAGATACGCAGTATTTT. It specifies CASQAGSTDTQYF.

This clonotype was seen ten or more times. The gene calls are TRBV20-1 and TRBJ1-3; TRBD1 matches at 8 bases. The CDR3 has 14 residues. Trimming at V came to 5 bases and at J to 3 bases, leaving 6 bases not matched to a gene. The germline gives CDR1 DFQATT, CDR2 SNEGSKA (reference sequence). CDR3 residues: CSAAQGAGGNTIYF. The CDR3 DNA reads as TGCAGTGCTGCTCAGGGGGCTGGTGGAAACACCATATATTTT.

The CDR3 nucleotides are TGCAGCGTACCCACTAGCGGGAGTACAGATACGCAGTATTTT. Encoded protein: CSVPTSGSTDTQYF. The chain employs TRBV29-1 and TRBJ2-3, with 11 bases lining up with TRBD2. With 6 bases clipped from V and 3 bases from J, the junction kept 5 bases outside the gene matches. The CDR3 has 14 amino acids. The germline gives CDR1 SQVTM, CDR2 ANQGSEA.

In its sample, this clonotype was seen a few times. The chain combines TRBV14 with TRBJ2-1; 9 bases map to TRBD2. The CDR3 consists of 13 residues. Germline V gene data show CDR1 as SGHDN and CDR2 as FVKESK. Trimming took 6 bases from V and 4 from J; bases not matched to a gene: 1. The CDR3 DNA reads TGTGCCAGCAGGACTAGCGGTTACAATGAGCAGTTCTTC. Residues: CASRTSGYNEQFF.

This rearrangement joins TRBV29-1 to TRBJ2-4; 9 bases map to TRBD1. This CDR3 contains 11 residues. CDR1 SQVTM and CDR2 ANQGSEA come from the germline V gene. The V gene end was trimmed by 6 bases and the J gene end by 10 bases; junction bases not matched to a gene: 4. The DNA for the CDR3 is TGCAGCGTGTGGGACAGGGTAATTCAGTACTTC. Protein: CSVWDRVIQYF. The full variable domain, in which reference TRBV29-1 and TRBJ2-4 provide the parts outside the CDR3, is SAVISQKPSRDICQRGTSLTIQCQVDSQVTMMFWYRQQPGQSLTLIATANQGSEATYESGFVIDKFPISRPNLTFSTLTVSNMSPEDSSIYLCSVWDRVIQYFGAGTRLSVL.

This clonotype was detected only a few times. The CDR3 region is CASTPWTGFNEQFF. The CDR3 DNA sequence: TGTGCCAGCACGCCCTGGACAGGGTTCAATGAGCAGTTCTTC. The chain uses TRBV27 and TRBJ2-1; 8 bases agree with TRBD1. J was trimmed by 6 bases and V by 7 bases; bases with no gene match: 8. Germline V CDR1 and CDR2: MNHEY, SMNVEV (reference sequence). The CDR3 spans 14 residues.

The gene calls are TRBV7-2 and TRBJ1-1, with TRBD1 matching over 10 bases. Per germline, CDR1 SGHTA and CDR2 FQGNSA. This CDR3 is built from 13 residues. V shed 4 bases, J shed 11 bases, and the junction held 7 bases outside the gene matches. CDR3 sequence reads: CASSSRQGADAFF. The CDR3 region has the DNA TGTGCCAGCAGCTCCAGACAGGGGGCGGACGCTTTCTTT.

The chain joins TRBV7-2 to TRBJ2-3; TRBD1 aligns across 7 bases. The CDR3 runs to 14 residues. Germline values: CDR1 SGHTA, CDR2 FQGNSA. V lost 5 bases and J lost 1; bases outside the gene matches: 3. The CDR3 loop is CASSIGQGTDTQYF. The CDR3 nucleotides read TGTGCCAGCAGCATCGGACAGGGCACAGATACGCAGTATTTT.

This rearrangement joins TRBV6-6 to TRBJ1-3, with D uncertain. The V end was cut by 6 bases, the J end by 0 bases, with 9 bases between. Per germline, CDR1 MNHNY and CDR2 SVGAGI (reference sequence). The CDR3 runs to 14 residues. The chain's CDR3 is CASSPGSSGNTIYF. The CDR3 DNA follows: TGTGCCAGCAGCCCCGGAAGCTCTGGAAACACCATATATTTT.